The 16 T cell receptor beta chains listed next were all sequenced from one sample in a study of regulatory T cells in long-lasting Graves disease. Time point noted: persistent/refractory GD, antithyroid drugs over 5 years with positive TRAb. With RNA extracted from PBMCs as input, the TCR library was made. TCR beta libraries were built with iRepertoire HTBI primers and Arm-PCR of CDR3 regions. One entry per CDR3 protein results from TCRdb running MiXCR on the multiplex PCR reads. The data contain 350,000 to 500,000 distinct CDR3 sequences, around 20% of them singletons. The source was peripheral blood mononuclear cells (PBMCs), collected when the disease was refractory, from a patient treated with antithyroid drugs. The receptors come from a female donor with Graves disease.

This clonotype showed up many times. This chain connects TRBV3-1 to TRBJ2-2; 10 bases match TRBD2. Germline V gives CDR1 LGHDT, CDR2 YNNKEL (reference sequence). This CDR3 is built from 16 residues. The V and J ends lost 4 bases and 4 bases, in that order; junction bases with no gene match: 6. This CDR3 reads CASSPQAGGVTGELFF. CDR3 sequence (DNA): TGTGCCAGCAGCCCCCAAGCGGGAGGGGTCACCGGGGAGCTGTTTTTT.

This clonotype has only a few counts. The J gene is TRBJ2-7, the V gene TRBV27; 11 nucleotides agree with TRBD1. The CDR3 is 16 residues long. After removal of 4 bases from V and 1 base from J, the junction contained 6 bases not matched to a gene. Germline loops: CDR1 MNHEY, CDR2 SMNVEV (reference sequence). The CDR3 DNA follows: TGTGCCAGCAGTTCCCGAGGACAGGGGGCGTCCTACGAGCAGTACTTC. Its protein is CASSSRGQGASYEQYF.

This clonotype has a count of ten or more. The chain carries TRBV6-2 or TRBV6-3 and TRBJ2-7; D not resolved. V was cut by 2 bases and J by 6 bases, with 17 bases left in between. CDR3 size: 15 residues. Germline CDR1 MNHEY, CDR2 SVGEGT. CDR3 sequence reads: CASSYRPLEGFEQYF. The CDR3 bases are TGTGCCAGCAGTTACCGGCCCCTCGAAGGATTCGAGCAGTACTTC.

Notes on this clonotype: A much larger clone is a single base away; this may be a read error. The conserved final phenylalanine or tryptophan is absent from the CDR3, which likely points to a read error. The CDR3 is CASHFNPPGGPYEQYL. In DNA, the CDR3 is TGTGCCAGCCACTTCAACCCTCCGGGAGGGCCCTACGAGCAGTACCTC. The rearrangement uses TRBV28 and TRBJ2-7, with 8 bases lining up with TRBD2. CDR3 length: 16 amino acids. Looked up from germline, CDR1 is MDHEN and CDR2 is SYDVKM. V lost 8 bases to trimming and J lost 2 bases; unmatched junction nucleotides: 14.

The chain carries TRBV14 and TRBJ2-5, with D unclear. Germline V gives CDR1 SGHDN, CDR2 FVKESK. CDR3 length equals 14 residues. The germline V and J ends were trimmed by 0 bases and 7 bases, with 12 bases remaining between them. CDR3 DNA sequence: TGTGCCAGCAGCCAAGATTGGAGATCTGGGACCCAGTACTTC. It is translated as CASSQDWRSGTQYF. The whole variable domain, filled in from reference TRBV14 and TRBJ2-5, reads EAGVTQFPSHSVIEKGQTVTLRCDPISGHDNLYWYRRVMGKEIKFLLHFVKESKQDESGMPNNRFLAERTGGTYSTLKVQPAELEDSGVYFCASSQDWRSGTQYFGPGTRLLVL.

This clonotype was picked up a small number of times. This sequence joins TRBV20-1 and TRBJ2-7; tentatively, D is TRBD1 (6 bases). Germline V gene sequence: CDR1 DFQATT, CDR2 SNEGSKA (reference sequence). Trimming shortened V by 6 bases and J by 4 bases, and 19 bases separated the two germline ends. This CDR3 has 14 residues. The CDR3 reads CSAHRTDLPYEQYF. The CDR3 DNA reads TGCAGTGCCCACAGGACAGATCTACCTTACGAGCAGTACTTC.

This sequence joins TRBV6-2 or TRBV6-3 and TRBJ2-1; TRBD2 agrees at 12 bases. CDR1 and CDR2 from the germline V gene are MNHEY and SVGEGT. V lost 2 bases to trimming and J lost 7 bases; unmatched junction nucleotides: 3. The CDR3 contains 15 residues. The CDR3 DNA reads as TGTGCCAGCAGTTACAGCACTAGCGGGAGGAATGAGCAGTTCTTC. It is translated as CASSYSTSGRNEQFF.

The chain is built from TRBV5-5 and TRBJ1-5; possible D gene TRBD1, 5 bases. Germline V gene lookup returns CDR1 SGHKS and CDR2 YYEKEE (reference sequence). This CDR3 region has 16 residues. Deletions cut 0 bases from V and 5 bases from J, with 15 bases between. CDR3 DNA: TGTGCCAGCAGCTTGGGTGTAGGGGACCCCGATCAGCCCCAGCATTTT. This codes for CASSLGVGDPDQPQHF. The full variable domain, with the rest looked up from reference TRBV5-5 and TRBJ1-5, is DAGVTQSPTHLIKTRGQQVTLRCSPISGHKSVSWYQQVLGQGPQFIFQYYEKEERGRGNFPDRFSARQFPNYSSELNVNALLLGDSALYLCASSLGVGDPDQPQHFGDGTRLSIL.

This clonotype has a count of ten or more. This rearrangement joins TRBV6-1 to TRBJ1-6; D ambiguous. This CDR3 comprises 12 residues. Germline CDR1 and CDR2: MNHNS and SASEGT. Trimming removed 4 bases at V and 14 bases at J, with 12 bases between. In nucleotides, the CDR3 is TGTGCCAGCAGTGTAACAGCTCGGACCCTCCACTTT. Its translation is CASSVTARTLHF.

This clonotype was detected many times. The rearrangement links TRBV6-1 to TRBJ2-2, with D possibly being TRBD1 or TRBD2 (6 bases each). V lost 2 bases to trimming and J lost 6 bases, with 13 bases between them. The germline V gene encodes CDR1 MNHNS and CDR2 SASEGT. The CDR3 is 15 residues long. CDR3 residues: CASSELGGGSGELFF. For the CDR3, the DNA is TGTGCCAGCAGTGAATTGGGGGGCGGATCCGGGGAGCTGTTTTTT.

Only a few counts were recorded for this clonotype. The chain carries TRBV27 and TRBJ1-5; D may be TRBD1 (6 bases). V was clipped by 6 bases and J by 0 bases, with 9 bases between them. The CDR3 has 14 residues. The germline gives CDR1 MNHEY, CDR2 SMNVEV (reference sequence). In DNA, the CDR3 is TGTGCCAGCAGAAGGGGGGATAGCAATCAGCCCCAGCATTTT. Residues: CASRRGDSNQPQHF.

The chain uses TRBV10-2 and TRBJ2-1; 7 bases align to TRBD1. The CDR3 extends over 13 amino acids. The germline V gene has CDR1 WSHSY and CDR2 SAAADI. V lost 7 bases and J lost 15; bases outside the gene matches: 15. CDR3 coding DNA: TGCGCCAGCACCTGGGACAGTCTGGGGTATCCGTTCTTC. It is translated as CASTWDSLGYPFF.

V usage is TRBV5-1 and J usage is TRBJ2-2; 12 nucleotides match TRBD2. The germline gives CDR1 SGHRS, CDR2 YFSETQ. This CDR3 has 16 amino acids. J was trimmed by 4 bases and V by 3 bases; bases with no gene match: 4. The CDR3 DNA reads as TGCGCCAGCAGCTCCCGGACTAGCGGGGCCACCGGGGAGCTGTTTTTT. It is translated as CASSSRTSGATGELFF.

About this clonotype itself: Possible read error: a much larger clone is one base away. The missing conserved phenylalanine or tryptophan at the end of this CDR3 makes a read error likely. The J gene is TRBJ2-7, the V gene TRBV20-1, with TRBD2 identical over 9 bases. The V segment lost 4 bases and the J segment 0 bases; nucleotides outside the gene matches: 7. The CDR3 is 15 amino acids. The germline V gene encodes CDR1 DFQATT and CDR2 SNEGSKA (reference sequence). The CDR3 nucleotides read TGCAGTGCTAATAGCGGGAGAACAAGCTCCTACGAGCAGTACTTG. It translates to CSANSGRTSSYEQYL.

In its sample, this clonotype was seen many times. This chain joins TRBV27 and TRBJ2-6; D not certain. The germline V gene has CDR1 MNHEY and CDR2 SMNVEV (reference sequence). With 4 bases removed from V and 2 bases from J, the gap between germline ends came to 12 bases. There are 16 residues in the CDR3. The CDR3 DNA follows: TGTGCCAGCAGTTCCCTCGGATCGACTGGGGCCAACGTCCTGACTTTC. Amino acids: CASSSLGSTGANVLTF.

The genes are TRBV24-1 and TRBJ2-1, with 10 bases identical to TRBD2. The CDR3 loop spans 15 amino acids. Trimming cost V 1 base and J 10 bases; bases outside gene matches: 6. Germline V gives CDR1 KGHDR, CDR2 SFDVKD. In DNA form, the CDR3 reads TGTGCCACCAGTGATTTTGCTAGCGGGAGTGCGGAGCAGTTCTTC. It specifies CATSDFASGSAEQFF.